This TCR beta chain was obtained from a study of T-cell reconstitution after alpha-beta-depleted transplantation in children. Study-level results: Expanded clones from the graft, numbering several hundred, reportedly supplied alpha-beta T cells about two months after transplant.

A TCRbeta library incorporating unique molecular identifiers was prepared. One entry per CDR3 protein results from TCRdb running MiXCR on the PCR reads. The repertoire holds about 200,000 distinct CDR3 sequences, with around a sixth as singletons. This CDR3 has 15 residues. CDR1 SNHLY and CDR2 FYNNEI come from the germline V gene. The ends were cut back, 5 bases at V and 0 bases at J, with 11 bases in the middle. With respect to this clonotype: What it binds is not known.

The TCR comes from a male patient between 2 and 10 years old who had a stem cell transplant for acute lymphoblastic leukemia, so the T cells may come from the graft donor. The genes are TRBV2 and TRBJ2-1, with unresolved D. The sequencing here drew on PBMCs, mostly from graft donor cells, taken 360 days after TCRalphabeta/CD19-depleted stem cell transplant. The CDR3: CASSRYLSSYNEQFF. The CDR3 coding sequence is TGTGCCAGCAGTCGGTACCTAAGCTCCTACAATGAGCAGTTCTTC.